This record covers a single T cell receptor beta chain. CDR3 length equals 14 residues. Germline V gene sequence: CDR1 MNHNY, CDR2 SVGAGI (reference sequence). V gave up 0 bases and J gave up 7 bases; unmatched junction bases: 5. The PCR was carried out with 60 Vbeta primers and 13 Jbeta primers. The assay was immunoSEQ multiplex PCR, and TCRdb's table has in-frame clones only and misses some. The sample contains over 20,000 clones, under 70% of which appear only once. These data come from a study of cytomegalovirus exposure and HLA in healthy donors. This clonotype was sampled from a woman in her fifties or sixties in good health and CMV-seronegative. Sequencing used PBMCs. This chain links TRBV6-6 with TRBJ1-2; TRBD1 matches 7 bases. The CDR3 spells CASSYSGQAVGYTF. CDR3 in DNA: TGTGCCAGCAGTTACTCAGGACAGGCGGTTGGCTACACCTTC.